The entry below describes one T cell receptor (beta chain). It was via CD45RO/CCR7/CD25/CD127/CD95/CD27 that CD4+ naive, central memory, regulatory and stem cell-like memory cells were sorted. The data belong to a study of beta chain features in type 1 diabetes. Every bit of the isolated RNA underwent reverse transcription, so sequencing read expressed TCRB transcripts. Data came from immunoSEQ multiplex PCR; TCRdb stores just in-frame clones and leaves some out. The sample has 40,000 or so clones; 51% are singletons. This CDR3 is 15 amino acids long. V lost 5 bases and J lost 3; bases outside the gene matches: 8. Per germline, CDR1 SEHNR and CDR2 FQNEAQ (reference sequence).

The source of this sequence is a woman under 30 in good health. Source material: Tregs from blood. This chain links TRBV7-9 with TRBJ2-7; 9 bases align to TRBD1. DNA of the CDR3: TGTGCCAGCAGCCTAACAGGGGGCTTTCACTACGAGCAGTACTTC. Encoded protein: CASSLTGGFHYEQYF. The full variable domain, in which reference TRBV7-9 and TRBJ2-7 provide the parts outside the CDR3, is DTGVSQNPRHKITKRGQNVTFRCDPISEHNRLYWYRQTLGQGPEFLTYFQNEAQLEKSRLLSDRFSAERPKGSFSTLEIQRTEQGDSAMYLCASSLTGGFHYEQYFGPGTRLTVT.